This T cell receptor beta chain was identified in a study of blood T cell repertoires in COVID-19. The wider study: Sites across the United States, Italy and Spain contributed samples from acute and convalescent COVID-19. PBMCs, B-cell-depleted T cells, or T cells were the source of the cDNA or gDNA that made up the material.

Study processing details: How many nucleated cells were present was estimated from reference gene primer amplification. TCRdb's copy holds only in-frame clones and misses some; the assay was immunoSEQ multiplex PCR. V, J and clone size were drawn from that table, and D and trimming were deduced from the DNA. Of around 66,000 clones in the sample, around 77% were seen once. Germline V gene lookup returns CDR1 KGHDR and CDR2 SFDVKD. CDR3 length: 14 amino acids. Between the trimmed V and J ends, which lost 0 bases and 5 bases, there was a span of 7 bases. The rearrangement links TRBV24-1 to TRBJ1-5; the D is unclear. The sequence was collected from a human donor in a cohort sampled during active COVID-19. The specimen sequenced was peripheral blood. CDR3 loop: CATSDLTGDQPQHF. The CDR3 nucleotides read TGTGCCACCAGTGATTTGACCGGGGATCAGCCCCAGCATTTT.